Listed below are T cell receptor beta chains from one sample, sequenced in a study of T cell changes during pregnancy in multiple sclerosis. The table came from immunoSEQ multiplex PCR; TCRdb's copy has only in-frame clones and leaves some out. Counted here are approximately 70,000 clones, around nine tenths occurring once; the ten biggest clones make up around 0.41%. The specimen was CD4+ T cells from peripheral blood mononuclear cells, collected before pregnancy. Source of these receptors: a female donor with multiple sclerosis, enrolled in a pregnancy study. Each CDR3 is given with its conserved first and last residue. A D gene is named only where the DNA matches it firmly. The listing skips clone size in some rows; elsewhere it reads once, few, many or a size class.

d_call	v_call	clone_size	j_call	cdr3_nt	cdr3_aa
-	TRBV27	-	TRBJ1-5	TGTGCCAGCAGTGCGCCGGGACAACTTAATCAGCCCCAGCATTTT	CASSAPGQLNQPQHF
-	TRBV6-5	-	TRBJ1-2	TGTGCCAGCACAGGCCTGGGTGGCTACACCTTC	CASTGLGGYTF
TRBD1	TRBV11-2	-	TRBJ2-4	TGTGCCAGCGGACAGGGAGCCAAAAACATTCAGTACTTC	CASGQGAKNIQYF
TRBD1	TRBV5-5	-	TRBJ1-6	TGTGCCAGCAGCTTGGGGTACAGGGGTGGTGATTCACCCCTCCACTTT	CASSLGYRGGDSPLHF
TRBD1	TRBV18	-	TRBJ1-5	TGTGCCAGCTCATCGACAGGGGATCAGCCCCAGCATTTT	CASSSTGDQPQHF
TRBD1	TRBV18	-	TRBJ2-2	TGTGCCAGCTCAGTTTTAGACAGGGGGCCCGTCGCGAACACCGGGGAGCTGTTTTTT	CASSVLDRGPVANTGELFF
TRBD1	TRBV5-1	-	TRBJ2-5	TGCGCCAGCAGCTTGGCGGGACAGATAGAGACCCAGTACTTC	CASSLAGQIETQYF
-	TRBV19	-	TRBJ1-5	TGTGCCAGCCAAAACATCTGGGAGGGCAGAGATAGCAATCAGCCCCAGCATTTT	CASQNIWEGRDSNQPQHF
TRBD2	TRBV7-3	-	TRBJ2-6	TGTGCCAGCAGCTTAGGGGGGGGGAGGACCGATTCTGGGGCCAACGTCCTGACTTTC	CASSLGGGRTDSGANVLTF
TRBD2	TRBV6-1	-	TRBJ2-7	TGTGCCAGCAGATACAGGACTAGCGGAAACTACGAGCAGTACTTC	CASRYRTSGNYEQYF
-	TRBV10-3	-	TRBJ2-4	TGTGCCATCAGCGGGGGAGATTTAGCCAAAAACATTCAGTACTTC	CAISGGDLAKNIQYF
TRBD1	TRBV5-6	-	TRBJ2-5	TGTGCCAGCAGCAATCTAGTCCCGGGGACAGGACAAAACCAAGAGACCCAGTACTTC	CASSNLVPGTGQNQETQYF
-	TRBV7-2	-	TRBJ1-1	TGTGCCAGCAGCGTACAGGGACGGGACACTGAAGCTTTCTTT	CASSVQGRDTEAFF
-	TRBV9	-	TRBJ2-3	TGTGCCAGCAGCGTTAGACAAACAGATACGCAGTATTTT	CASSVRQTDTQYF
-	TRBV6-5	-	TRBJ2-7	TGTGCCAGTAGGTTGGGGCGGAACTCCTACGAGCAGTACTTC	CASRLGRNSYEQYF
-	TRBV10-3	-	TRBJ2-1	TGTGCCACTACGGGGGGCCGAACCCTCAATGAGCAGTTCTTC	CATTGGRTLNEQFF
-	TRBV11-1	few	TRBJ1-1	TGTGCCAGCAGAACAGAGAATTTTGAAGCTTTCTTT	CASRTENFEAFF
-	TRBV19	-	TRBJ1-5	TGTGCCAGTAGTATATCGGGGGGGATGAATCAGCCCCAGCATTTT	CASSISGGMNQPQHF
TRBD1	TRBV19	-	TRBJ1-5	TGTGCCAGGGCCGGGACAGCCTATCAGCCCCAGCATTTT	CARAGTAYQPQHF
TRBD1	TRBV4-1	-	TRBJ1-4	TGCGCCAGCAGCCAAGAAAGAGGACAGGGGAGGCGTGAAAAACTGTTTTTT	CASSQERGQGRREKLFF
-	TRBV15	-	TRBJ1-1	TGTGCCACCAGCATGCACGGGGTGACTGAAGCTTTCTTT	CATSMHGVTEAFF
TRBD1	TRBV7-9	once	TRBJ2-7	TGTGCCAGCAGCTTCGGACAGGGTGAGCAGTACTTC	CASSFGQGEQYF
-	TRBV5-1	-	TRBJ1-6	TGCGCCAGCAGCTTGGCCGGGGCAGGGGTTGTTAATTCACCCCTCCACTTT	CASSLAGAGVVNSPLHF
-	TRBV2	-	TRBJ1-2	TGTGCCAGCAGTAACTCAGGTCGGCCCTCCCATGGCTACACCTTC	CASSNSGRPSHGYTF